This T cell receptor (beta chain) was sequenced in a study of CXCR3-negative and CXCR3-positive naive CD8 T cells. The authors made the TRB cDNA libraries by 5' RACE using UMI labels. TCRdb processed the 5' RACE reads again and assigns one entry to each CDR3 protein, with no DNA. The sample shows roughly 8,000 distinct CDR3 sequences, and 1.6% sits with its ten largest clones. The CDR3 has 15 residues. Germline V gene sequence: CDR1 DFQATT, CDR2 SNEGSKA (reference sequence). The rearrangement links TRBV20-1 to TRBJ2-2; the TRBD2 assignment by TCRdb is unverifiable without DNA. The specimen sequenced was naive CXCR3- CD8+ T cells from blood. Subset given: CD45RO-CCR7+CD27+CD95- naive CD8+ T cells lacking CXCR3 (TNR3-). The origin of this receptor is a human donor in good health. Some clones in this sample may be carry-over from other donors' samples. This chain's CDR3 is CSATPSGSLPGELFF.